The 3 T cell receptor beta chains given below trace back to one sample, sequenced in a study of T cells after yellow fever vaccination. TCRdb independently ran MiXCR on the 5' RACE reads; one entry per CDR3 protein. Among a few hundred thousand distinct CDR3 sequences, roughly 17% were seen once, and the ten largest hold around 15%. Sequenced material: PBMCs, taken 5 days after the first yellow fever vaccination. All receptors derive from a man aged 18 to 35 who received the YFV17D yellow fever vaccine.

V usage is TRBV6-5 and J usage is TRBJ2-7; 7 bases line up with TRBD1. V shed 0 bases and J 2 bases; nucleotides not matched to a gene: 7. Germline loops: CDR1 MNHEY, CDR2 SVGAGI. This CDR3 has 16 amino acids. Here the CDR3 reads CASSYSLGGQTYEQYF. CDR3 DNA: TGTGCCAGCAGTTACTCTCTTGGGGGACAGACCTACGAGCAGTACTTC.

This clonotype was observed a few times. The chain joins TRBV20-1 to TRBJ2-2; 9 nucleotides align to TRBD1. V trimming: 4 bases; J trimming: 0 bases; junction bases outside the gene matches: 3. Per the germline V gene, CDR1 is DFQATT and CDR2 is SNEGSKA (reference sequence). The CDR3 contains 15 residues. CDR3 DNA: TGCAGTGCTATACGGACAGGGGCGAACACCGGGGAGCTGTTTTTT. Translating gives CSAIRTGANTGELFF.

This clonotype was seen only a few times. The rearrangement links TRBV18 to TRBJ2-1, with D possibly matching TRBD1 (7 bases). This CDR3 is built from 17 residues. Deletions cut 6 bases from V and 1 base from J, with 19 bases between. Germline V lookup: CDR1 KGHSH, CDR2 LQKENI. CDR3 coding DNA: TGTGCCAGCTCCTACGCATCAGGGGGAGGATCCTACAATGAGCAGTTCTTC. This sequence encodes CASSYASGGGSYNEQFF.